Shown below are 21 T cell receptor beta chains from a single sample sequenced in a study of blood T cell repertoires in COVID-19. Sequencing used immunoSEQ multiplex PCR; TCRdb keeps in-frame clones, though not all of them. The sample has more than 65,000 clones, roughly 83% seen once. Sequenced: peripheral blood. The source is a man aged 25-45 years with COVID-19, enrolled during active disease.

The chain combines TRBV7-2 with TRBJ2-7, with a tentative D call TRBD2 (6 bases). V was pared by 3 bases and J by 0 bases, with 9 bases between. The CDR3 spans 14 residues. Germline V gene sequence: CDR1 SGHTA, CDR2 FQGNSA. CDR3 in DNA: TGTGCCAGCAGCTTTAGCGGAAACTCCTACGAGCAGTACTTC. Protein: CASSFSGNSYEQYF.

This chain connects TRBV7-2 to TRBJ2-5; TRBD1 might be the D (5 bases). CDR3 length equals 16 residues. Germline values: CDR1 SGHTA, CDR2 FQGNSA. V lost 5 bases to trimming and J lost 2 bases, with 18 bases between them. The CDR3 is CASSQGVVRVQETQYF. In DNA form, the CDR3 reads TGTGCCAGCAGCCAAGGGGTAGTAAGGGTACAAGAGACCCAGTACTTC.

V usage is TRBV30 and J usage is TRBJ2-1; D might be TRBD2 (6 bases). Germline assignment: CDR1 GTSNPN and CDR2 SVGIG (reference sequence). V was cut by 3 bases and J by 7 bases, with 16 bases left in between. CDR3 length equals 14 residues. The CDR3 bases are TGTGCCTGGAGCCGTATCGGGGGAACGAATGAGCAGTTCTTC. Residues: CAWSRIGGTNEQFF. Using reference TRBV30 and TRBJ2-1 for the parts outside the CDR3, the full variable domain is SQTIHQWPATLVQPVGSPLSLECTVEGTSNPNLYWYRQAAGRGLQLLFYSVGIGQISSEVPQNLSASRPQDRQFILSSKKLLLSDSGFYLCAWSRIGGTNEQFFGPGTRLTVL.

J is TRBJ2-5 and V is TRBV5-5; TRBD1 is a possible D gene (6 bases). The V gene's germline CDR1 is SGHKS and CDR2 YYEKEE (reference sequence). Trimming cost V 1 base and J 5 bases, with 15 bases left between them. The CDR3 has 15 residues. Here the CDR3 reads CASSLSGARMETQYF. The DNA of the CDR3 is TGTGCCAGCAGCTTGTCAGGGGCGCGGATGGAGACCCAGTACTTC.

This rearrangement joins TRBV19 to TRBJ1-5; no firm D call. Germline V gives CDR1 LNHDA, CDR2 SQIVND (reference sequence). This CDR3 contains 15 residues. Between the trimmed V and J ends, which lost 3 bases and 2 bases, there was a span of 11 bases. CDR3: CASSMQVYGNQPQHF. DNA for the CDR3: TGTGCCAGTAGTATGCAGGTATATGGCAATCAGCCCCAGCATTTT.

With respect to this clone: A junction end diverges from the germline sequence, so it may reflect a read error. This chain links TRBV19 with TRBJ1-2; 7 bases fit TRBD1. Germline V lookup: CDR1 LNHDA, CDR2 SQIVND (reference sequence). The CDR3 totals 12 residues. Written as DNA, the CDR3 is TGTGCCAGTAGCTACCGGGACAGCCAAATTCACTTC. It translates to CASSYRDSQIHF.

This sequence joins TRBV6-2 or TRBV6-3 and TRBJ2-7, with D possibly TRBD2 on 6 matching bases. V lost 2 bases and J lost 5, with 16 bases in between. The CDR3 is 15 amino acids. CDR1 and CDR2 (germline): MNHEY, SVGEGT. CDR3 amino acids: CASSYLTSRRNEQYF. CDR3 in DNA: TGTGCCAGCAGTTACCTCACTAGCCGAAGAAACGAGCAGTACTTC.

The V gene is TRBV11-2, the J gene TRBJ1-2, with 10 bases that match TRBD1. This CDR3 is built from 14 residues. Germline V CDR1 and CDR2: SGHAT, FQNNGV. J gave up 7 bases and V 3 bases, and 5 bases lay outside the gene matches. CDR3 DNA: TGTGCCAGCAGCTTGACAGGGGGCGCAGGTGGCTACACCTTC. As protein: CASSLTGGAGGYTF.

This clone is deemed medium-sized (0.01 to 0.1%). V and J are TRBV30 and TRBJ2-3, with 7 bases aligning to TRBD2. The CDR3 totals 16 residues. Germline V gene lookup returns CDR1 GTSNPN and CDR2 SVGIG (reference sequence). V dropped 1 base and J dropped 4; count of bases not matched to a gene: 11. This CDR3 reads CAWSGGSGWSADTQYF. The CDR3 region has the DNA TGTGCCTGGAGTGGGGGTAGCGGGTGGAGCGCAGATACGCAGTATTTT.

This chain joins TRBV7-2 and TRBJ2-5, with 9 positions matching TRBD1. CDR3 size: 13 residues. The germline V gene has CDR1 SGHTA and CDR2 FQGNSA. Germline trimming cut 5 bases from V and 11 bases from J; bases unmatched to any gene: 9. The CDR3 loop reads CASSPDRDRVQYF. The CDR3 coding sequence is TGTGCCAGCAGCCCGGACCGGGACAGGGTTCAGTACTTC.

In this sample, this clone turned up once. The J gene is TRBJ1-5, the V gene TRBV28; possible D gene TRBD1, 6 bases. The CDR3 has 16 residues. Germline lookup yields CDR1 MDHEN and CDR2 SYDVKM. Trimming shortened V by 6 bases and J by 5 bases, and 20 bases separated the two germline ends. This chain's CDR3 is CASSIEQGRGDQPQHF. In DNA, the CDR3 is TGTGCCAGCAGCATCGAACAGGGTCGGGGCGATCAGCCCCAGCATTTT.

CDR3 in amino acids: CASSQGATGGNVANYGYTF. CDR3 in DNA: TGCGCCAGCAGCCAAGGCGCGACAGGGGGCAATGTCGCTAACTATGGCTACACCTTC. The V and J genes are TRBV4-1 and TRBJ1-2; 10 nucleotides match TRBD1. Trimming at V came to 1 base and at J to 0 bases, leaving 11 bases not matched to a gene. CDR1 is MGHRA, CDR2 YSYEKL, per germline. The CDR3 consists of 19 residues.

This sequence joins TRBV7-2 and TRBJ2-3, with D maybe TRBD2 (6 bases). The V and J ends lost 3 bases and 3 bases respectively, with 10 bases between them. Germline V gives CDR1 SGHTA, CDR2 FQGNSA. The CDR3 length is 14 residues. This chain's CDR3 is CASSLDGGTDTQYF. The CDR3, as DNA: TGTGCCAGCAGCTTGGACGGAGGGACAGATACGCAGTATTTT.

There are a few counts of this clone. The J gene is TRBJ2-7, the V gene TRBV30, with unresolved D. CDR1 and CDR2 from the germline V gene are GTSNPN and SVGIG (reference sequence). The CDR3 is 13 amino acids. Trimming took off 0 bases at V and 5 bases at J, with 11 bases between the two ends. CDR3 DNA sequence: TGTGCCTGGAGTGTGGGTCTAGTAGACGAGCAGTACTTC. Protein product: CAWSVGLVDEQYF. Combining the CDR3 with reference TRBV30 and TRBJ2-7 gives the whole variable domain SQTIHQWPATLVQPVGSPLSLECTVEGTSNPNLYWYRQAAGRGLQLLFYSVGIGQISSEVPQNLSASRPQDRQFILSSKKLLLSDSGFYLCAWSVGLVDEQYFGPGTRLTVT.

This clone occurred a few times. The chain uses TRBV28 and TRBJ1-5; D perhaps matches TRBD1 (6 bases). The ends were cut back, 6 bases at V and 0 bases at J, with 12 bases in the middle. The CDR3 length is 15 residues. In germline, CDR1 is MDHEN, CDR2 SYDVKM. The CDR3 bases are TGTGCCAGCAGATGGGACAATTATAGCAATCAGCCCCAGCATTTT. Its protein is CASRWDNYSNQPQHF. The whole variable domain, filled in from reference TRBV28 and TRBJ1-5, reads DVKVTQSSRYLVKRTGEKVFLECVQDMDHENMFWYRQDPGLGLRLIYFSYDVKMKEKGDIPEGYSVSREKKERFSLILESASTNQTSMYLCASRWDNYSNQPQHFGDGTRLSIL.

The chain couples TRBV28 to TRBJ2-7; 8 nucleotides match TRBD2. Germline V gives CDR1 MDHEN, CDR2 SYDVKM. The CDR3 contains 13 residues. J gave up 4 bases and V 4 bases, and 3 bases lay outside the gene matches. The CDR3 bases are TGTGCCAGCAGTTCGACTAGCGCATACGAGCAGTACTTC. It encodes CASSSTSAYEQYF. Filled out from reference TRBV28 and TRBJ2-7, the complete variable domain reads DVKVTQSSRYLVKRTGEKVFLECVQDMDHENMFWYRQDPGLGLRLIYFSYDVKMKEKGDIPEGYSVSREKKERFSLILESASTNQTSMYLCASSSTSAYEQYFGPGTRLTVT.

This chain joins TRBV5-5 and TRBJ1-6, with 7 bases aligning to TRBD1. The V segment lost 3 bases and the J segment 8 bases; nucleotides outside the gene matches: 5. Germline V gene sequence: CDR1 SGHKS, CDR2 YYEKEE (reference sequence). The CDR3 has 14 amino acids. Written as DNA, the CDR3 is TGTGCCAGCAGCTGGGGCCAGGGGGATTCACCCCTCCACTTT. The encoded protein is CASSWGQGDSPLHF.

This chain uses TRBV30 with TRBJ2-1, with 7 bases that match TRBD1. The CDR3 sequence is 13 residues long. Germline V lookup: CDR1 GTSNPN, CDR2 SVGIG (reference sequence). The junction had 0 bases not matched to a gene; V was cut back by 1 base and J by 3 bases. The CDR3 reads CAWSGQGYNEQFF. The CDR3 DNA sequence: TGTGCCTGGAGTGGACAGGGCTACAATGAGCAGTTCTTC.

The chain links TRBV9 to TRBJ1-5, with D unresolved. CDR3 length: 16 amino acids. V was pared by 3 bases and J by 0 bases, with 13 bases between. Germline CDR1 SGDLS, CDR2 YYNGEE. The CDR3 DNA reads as TGTGCCAGCAGCGCTCCCGGGGATTATAGCAATCAGCCCCAGCATTTT. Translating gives CASSAPGDYSNQPQHF.

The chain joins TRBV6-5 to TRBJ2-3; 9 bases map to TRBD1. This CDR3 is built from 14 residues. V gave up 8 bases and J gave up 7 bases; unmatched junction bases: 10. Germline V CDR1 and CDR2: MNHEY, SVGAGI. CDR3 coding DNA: TGTGCCAGCCAATCCGGGACAGGGTCAAATACGCAGTATTTT. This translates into CASQSGTGSNTQYF.

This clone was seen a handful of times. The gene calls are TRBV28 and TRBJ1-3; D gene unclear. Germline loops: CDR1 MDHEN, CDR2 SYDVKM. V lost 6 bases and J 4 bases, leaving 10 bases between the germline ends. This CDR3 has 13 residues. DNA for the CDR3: TGTGCCAGCAGACCCTCGCGGGGAAACACCATATATTTT. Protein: CASRPSRGNTIYF. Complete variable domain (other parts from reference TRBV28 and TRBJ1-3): DVKVTQSSRYLVKRTGEKVFLECVQDMDHENMFWYRQDPGLGLRLIYFSYDVKMKEKGDIPEGYSVSREKKERFSLILESASTNQTSMYLCASRPSRGNTIYFGEGSWLTVV.